The rows below give T cell receptor beta chains drawn from one sample of a study of blood T cell repertoires in COVID-19. Libraries were prepared by immunoSEQ multiplex PCR; TCRdb keeps only in-frame clonotypes and omits some of them. Of about 200,000 clones in the sample, around 85% were seen once. Sequences were obtained from peripheral blood. The source is a man aged 55 to 70 with acute or convalescent COVID-19. Both conserved end residues are trimmed from each CDR3. The size entry is marked missing in some rows and otherwise reads once, few, many or a size class.

V: TRBV7-9; size: .; J: TRBJ2-7; CDR3: ASSWGQGGTSGILFKQY
V: TRBV12-3/TRBV12-4; size: .; J: TRBJ2-5; CDR3: ASTKRGGETQY
V: TRBV19; size: .; J: TRBJ1-5; CDR3: ASSAGGNQPQH
V: TRBV28; size: .; J: TRBJ2-5; CDR3: ASSPRAGTGPQETQY
V: TRBV30; size: .; J: TRBJ2-7; CDR3: AWAGGVEQY
V: TRBV9; size: .; J: TRBJ1-3; CDR3: ASSTTNPQGRGNTIY
V: TRBV12-3/TRBV12-4; size: .; J: TRBJ1-1; CDR3: ASSPGQEAF
V: TRBV27; size: .; J: TRBJ2-7; CDR3: ASSTAWGPSYEQY
V: TRBV6-5; size: .; J: TRBJ1-2; CDR3: ASRSDRAVGYT
V: TRBV7-7; size: many; J: TRBJ2-1; CDR3: ASSQGEGRMDNEQF
V: TRBV28; size: .; J: TRBJ1-1; CDR3: ASRARNQGMWAF
V: TRBV5-1; size: .; J: TRBJ1-1; CDR3: ASSLEPGLAEAF
V: TRBV29-1; size: .; J: TRBJ2-1; CDR3: SVGRLQGWDPTLNNEQF
V: TRBV6-5; size: .; J: TRBJ1-2; CDR3: ASKTLGVGDGYT
V: TRBV27; size: .; J: TRBJ2-5; CDR3: ASSLRGTSGRDKETQY